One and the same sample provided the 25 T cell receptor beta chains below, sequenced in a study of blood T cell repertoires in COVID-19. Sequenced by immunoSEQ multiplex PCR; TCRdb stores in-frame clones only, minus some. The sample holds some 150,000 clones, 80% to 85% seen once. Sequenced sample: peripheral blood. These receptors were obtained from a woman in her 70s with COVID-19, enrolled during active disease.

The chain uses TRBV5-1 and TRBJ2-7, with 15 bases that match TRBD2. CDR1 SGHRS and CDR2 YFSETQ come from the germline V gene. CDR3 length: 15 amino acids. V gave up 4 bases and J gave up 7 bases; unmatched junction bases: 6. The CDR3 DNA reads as TGCGCCAGCAGCCTGGGACTAGCGGGAGGTTTTGAGCAGTACTTC. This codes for CASSLGLAGGFEQYF. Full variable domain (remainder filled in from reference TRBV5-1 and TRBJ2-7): KAGVTQTPRYLIKTRGQQVTLSCSPISGHRSVSWYQQTPGQGLQFLFEYFSETQRNKGNFPGRFSGRQFSNSRSEMNVSTLELGDSALYLCASSLGLAGGFEQYFGPGTRLTVT.

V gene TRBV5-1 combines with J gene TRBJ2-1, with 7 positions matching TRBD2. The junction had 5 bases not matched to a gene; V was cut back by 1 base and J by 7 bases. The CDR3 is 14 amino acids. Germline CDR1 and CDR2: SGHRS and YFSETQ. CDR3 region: CASSLMTSSNEQFF. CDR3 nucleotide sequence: TGCGCCAGCAGCTTGATGACTAGCTCGAATGAGCAGTTCTTC.

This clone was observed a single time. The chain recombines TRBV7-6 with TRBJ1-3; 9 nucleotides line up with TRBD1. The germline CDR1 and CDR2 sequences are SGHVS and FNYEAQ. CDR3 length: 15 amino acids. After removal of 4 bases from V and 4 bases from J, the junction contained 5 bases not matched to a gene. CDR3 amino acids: CASSSTGGSGNTIYF. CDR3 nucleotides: TGTGCCAGCAGCTCAACAGGGGGCTCCGGAAACACCATATATTTT.

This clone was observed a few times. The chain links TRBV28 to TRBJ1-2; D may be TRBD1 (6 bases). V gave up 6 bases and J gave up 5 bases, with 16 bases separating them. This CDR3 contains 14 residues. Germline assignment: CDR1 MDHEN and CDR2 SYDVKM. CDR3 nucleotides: TGTGCCAGCAGCCTCTACGGGAGGGGGTATGGCTACACCTTC. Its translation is CASSLYGRGYGYTF.

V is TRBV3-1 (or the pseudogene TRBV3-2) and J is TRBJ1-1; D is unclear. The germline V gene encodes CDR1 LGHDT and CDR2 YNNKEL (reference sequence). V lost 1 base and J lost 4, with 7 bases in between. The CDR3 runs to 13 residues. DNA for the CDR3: TGTGCCAGCAGCCAAGGTAGAAGCACTGAAGCTTTCTTT. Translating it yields CASSQGRSTEAFF.

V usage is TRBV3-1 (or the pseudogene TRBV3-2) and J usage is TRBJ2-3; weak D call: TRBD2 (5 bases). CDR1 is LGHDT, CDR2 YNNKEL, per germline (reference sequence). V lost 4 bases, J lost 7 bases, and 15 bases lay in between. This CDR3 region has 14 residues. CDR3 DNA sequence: TGTGCCAGCAGCCTTACAGCGGTCATGAATACGCAGTATTTT. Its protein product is CASSLTAVMNTQYF.

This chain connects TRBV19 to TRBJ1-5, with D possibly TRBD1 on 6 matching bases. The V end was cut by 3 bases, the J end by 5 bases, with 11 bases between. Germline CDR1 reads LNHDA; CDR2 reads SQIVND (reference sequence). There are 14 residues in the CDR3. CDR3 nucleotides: TGTGCCAGTAGTATGCGGGGGGCCGATCAGCCCCAGCATTTT. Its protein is CASSMRGADQPQHF.

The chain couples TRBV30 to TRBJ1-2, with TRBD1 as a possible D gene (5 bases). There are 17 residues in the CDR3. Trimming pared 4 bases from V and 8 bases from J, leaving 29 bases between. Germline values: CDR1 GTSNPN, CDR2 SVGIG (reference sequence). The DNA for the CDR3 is TGTGCCTGGACTGCCAAGGGGTCAAGGCAACGAATACACGGCTACACCTTC. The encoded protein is CAWTAKGSRQRIHGYTF.

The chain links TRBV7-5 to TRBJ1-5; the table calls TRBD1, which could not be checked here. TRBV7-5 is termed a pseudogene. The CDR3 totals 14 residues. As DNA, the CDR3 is TGTGCCAGAACCCGGCAGGGAAGCAATCAGCCCCAGCATTTT. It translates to CARTRQGSNQPQHF.

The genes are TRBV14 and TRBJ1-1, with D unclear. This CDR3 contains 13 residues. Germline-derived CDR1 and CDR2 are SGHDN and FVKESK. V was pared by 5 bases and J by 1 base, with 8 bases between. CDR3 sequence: CASSDRRNTEAFF. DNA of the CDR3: TGTGCCAGCAGCGACCGGAGGAACACTGAAGCTTTCTTT.

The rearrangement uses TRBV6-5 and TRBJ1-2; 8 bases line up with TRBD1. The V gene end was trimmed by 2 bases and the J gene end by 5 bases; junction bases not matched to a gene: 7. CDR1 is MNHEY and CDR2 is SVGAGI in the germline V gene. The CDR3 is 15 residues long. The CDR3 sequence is CASSYGGGTGYGYTF. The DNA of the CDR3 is TGTGCCAGCAGTTACGGGGGGGGGACAGGTTATGGCTACACCTTC.

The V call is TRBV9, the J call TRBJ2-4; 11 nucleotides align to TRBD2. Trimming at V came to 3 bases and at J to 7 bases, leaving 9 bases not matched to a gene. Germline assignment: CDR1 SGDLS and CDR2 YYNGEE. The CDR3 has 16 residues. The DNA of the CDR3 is TGTGCCAGCAGCGAGGTTAGCGGGGGGGCCCGGAACATTCAGTACTTC. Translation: CASSEVSGGARNIQYF.

The CDR3 nucleotides are TGTGCCAGCAGCCAAGTACACGGACTAGCGGGACGCACAGATACGCAGTATTTT. Protein: CASSQVHGLAGRTDTQYF. The chain carries TRBV14 and TRBJ2-3; TRBD2 aligns across 12 bases. V was clipped by 1 base and J by 1 base; unmatched bases: 6. Per the germline V gene, CDR1 is SGHDN and CDR2 is FVKESK. The length of the CDR3 is 18 residues.

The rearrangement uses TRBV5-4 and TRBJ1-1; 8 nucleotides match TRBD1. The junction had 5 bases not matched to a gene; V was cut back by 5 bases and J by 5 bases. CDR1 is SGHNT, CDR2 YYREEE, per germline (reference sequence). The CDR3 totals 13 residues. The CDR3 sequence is CASRQTGETEAFF. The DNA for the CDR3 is TGTGCCAGCAGACAGACAGGGGAAACTGAAGCTTTCTTT.

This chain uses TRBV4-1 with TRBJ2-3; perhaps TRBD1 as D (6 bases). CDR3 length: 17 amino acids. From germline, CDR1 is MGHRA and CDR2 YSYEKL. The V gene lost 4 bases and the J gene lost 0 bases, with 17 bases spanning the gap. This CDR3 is CASSLLIVGASTDTQYF. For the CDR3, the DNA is TGCGCCAGCAGCCTCCTCATTGTGGGGGCAAGCACAGATACGCAGTATTTT.

CDR3 bases: TGTGCCAGCAGTAGCTCCCTTGGGGGGACTGAAGCTTTCTTT. Translation: CASSSSLGGTEAFF. The rearrangement links TRBV25-1 to TRBJ1-1, with D perhaps TRBD1 (5 bases). V shed 5 bases and J shed 5 bases, with 15 bases lying between them. The CDR3 has 14 amino acids. Germline lookup yields CDR1 MGHDK and CDR2 SYGVNS.

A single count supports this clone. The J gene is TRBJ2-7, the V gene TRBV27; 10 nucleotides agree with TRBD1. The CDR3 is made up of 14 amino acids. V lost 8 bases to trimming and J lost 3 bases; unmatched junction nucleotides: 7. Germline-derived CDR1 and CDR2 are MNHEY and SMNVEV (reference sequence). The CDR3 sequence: CASASGTGVYEQYF. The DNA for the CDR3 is TGTGCCAGCGCTTCCGGGACAGGGGTCTACGAGCAGTACTTC.

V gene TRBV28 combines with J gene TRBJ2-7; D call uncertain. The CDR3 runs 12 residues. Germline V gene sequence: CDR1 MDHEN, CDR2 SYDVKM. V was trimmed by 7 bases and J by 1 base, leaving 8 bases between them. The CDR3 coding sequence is TGTGCCAGCAATGGAGCTTCCTACGAGCAGTACTTC. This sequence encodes CASNGASYEQYF.

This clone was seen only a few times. The CDR3 region is CASNLGAVGSPLHF. The DNA of the CDR3 is TGCGCCAGCAACCTTGGGGCAGTGGGGTCACCCCTCCACTTT. This chain joins TRBV5-1 and TRBJ1-6, with D tentatively TRBD1 (5 bases). CDR3 size: 14 residues. V was trimmed by 6 bases and J by 10 bases, leaving 17 bases between them. Germline V gives CDR1 SGHRS, CDR2 YFSETQ.

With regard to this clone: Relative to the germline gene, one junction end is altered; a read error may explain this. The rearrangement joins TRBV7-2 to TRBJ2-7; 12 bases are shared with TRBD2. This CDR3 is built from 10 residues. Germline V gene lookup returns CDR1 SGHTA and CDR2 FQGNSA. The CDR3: CATGLAGPVF. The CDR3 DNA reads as TGTGCCACGGGACTAGCGGGCCCCGTGTTC.

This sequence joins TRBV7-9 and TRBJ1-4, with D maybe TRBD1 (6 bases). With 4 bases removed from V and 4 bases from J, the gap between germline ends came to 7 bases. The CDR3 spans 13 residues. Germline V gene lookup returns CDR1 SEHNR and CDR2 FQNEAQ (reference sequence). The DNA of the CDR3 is TGTGCCAGCAGCTCGGACAGTAATGAAAAACTGTTTTTT. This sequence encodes CASSSDSNEKLFF. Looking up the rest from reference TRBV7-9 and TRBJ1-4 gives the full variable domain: DTGVSQNPRHKITKRGQNVTFRCDPISEHNRLYWYRQTLGQGPEFLTYFQNEAQLEKSRLLSDRFSAERPKGSFSTLEIQRTEQGDSAMYLCASSSDSNEKLFFGSGTQLSVL.

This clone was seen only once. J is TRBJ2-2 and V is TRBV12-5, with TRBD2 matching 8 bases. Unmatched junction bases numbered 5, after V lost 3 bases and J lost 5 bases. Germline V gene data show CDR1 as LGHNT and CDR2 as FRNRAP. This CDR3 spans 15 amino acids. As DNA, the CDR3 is TGTGCTAGTGGTTTAGCGGGAGTACAAACCGGGGAGCTGTTTTTT. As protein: CASGLAGVQTGELFF.

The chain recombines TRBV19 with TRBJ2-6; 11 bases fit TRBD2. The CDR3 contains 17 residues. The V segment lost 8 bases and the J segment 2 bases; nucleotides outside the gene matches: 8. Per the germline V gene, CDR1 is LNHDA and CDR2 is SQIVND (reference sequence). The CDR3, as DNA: TGTGCCAGTCACGGGACTAGCGGTAGCCCTGGGGCCAACGTCCTGACTTTC. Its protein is CASHGTSGSPGANVLTF.

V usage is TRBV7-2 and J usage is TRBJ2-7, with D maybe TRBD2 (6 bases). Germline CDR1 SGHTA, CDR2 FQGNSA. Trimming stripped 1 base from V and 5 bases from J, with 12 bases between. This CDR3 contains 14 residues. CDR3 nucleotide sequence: TGTGCCAGCAGCTTAGGATCCCCGGGGGACGAGCAGTACTTC. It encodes CASSLGSPGDEQYF.

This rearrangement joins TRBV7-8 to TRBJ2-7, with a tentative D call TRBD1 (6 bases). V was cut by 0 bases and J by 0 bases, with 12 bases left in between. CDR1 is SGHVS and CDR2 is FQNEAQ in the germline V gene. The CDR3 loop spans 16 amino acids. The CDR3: CASSLAARGGSYEQYV. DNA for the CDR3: TGTGCCAGCAGCTTAGCGGCCAGGGGCGGCTCCTACGAGCAGTACGTC.